A single T cell receptor beta chain is shown here with its context. This clonotype has only a few counts. What antigen it recognizes has not been identified. Base qualities are not recorded, but no much larger clone differs from it by a single base. Sequenced on an Illumina HiSeq 2500. Quantitative 5'-RACE with molecular barcodes was used to prepare TCR beta libraries. The authors' analysis ran thus. A new computational method, built on a probabilistic model of VDJ rearrangement, was used to identify disease-linked TCR variants. TCRdb took the public reads, trimmed them with fastp at Q25, ran MiXCR for clone calling and kept in-frame beta chains. All rows with the same CDR3 protein become a single entry with the most common DNA and genes. TCRdb, not the authors, supplied the V and J calls. The sample table contains 400,000 to 450,000 distinct CDR3 sequences; only one count was recorded for over 15% of them. About 0.94% of the sample is taken by the ten largest.

This sample was taken from a study of CD8 T cells in ankylosing spondylitis (dated by TCRdb to the late 2010s). Background for the entire study: The study set out to find disease-linked TCR variants by profiling T cell receptor beta repertoires in ankylosing spondylitis patients and healthy donors. The whole study cohort included over a hundred healthy donors and 25 ankylosing spondylitis patients. Samples of peripheral blood were taken, and for ankylosing spondylitis patients, synovial fluid was collected as well.

V is shortened by 1 base, J by 3 bases, and the region joining them spans 10 bases. According to the germline V gene, CDR1 reads MGHRA and CDR2 reads YSYEKL. The CDR3 covers 15 residues, taking in both the cysteine and the phenylalanine. Left in the record is the CDR3 DNA by itself, 45 bases read in frame from the first base. The investigation overall reported the following: A TCR beta motif of about 8 highly homologous amino acid variants appeared characteristic of blood from ankylosing spondylitis patients. The disease-linked clones were reported to be significantly enriched in matched synovial fluid samples from ankylosing spondylitis patients. The disease-linked clones had a CD8+ phenotype and were found at relatively low frequencies in peripheral blood. Some motif variants had previously been reported in the synovial fluid and blood of reactive arthritis patients, which suggests shared mechanisms of disease initiation.

The rearrangement combines TRBV4-1 with TRBJ1-3, with an unclear D gene assignment. The sample consisted of blood, either unsorted or a sorted T cell fraction (not recorded which). This receptor was taken from a male donor with ankylosing spondylitis. The CDR3 region: CASSQVSRNGNTIYF. The nucleotides read TGCGCCAGCAGCCAAGTATCAAGAAATGGAAACACCATATATTTT.